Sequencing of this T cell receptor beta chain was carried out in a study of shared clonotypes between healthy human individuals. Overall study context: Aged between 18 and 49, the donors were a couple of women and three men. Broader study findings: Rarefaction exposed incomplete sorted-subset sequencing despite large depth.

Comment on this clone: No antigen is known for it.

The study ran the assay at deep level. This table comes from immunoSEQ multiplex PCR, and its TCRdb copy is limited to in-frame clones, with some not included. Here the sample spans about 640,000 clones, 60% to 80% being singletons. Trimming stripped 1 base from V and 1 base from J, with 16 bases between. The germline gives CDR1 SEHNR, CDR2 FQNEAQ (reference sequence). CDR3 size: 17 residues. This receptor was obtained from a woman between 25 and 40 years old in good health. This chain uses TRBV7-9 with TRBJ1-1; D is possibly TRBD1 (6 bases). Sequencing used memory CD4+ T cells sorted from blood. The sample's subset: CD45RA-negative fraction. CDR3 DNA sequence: TGTGCCAGCAGCTTAGGGGCTCTCCCGGGGGCGAACACTGAAGCTTTCTTT. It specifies CASSLGALPGANTEAFF.